The T cell receptor beta chain under discussion was sequenced for a study of cytomegalovirus exposure and HLA in healthy donors. The PCR contained 60 Vbeta and 13 Jbeta primers. Sequencing used immunoSEQ multiplex PCR; TCRdb keeps in-frame clones, though not all of them. The data show 100,000 to 150,000 clones, around four fifths seen once. The CDR3 runs to 13 residues. Between the trimmed V and J ends, which lost 4 bases and 5 bases, there was a span of 14 bases. The V gene's germline CDR1 is GTSNPN and CDR2 SVGIG (reference sequence). Sequenced input: PBMCs. This chain uses TRBV30 with TRBJ2-5, with a tentative D call TRBD2 (7 bases). The origin of this receptor is a man in his thirties or forties in good health and CMV-seronegative. CDR3 sequence: CAWTPGGWETQYF. The CDR3 nucleotides read TGTGCCTGGACCCCGGGGGGCTGGGAGACCCAGTACTTC.